This TCR beta chain was observed in a study of CD8+CD57+ T cells in acquired aplastic anemia. Germline V gene sequence: CDR1 SEHNR, CDR2 FQNEAQ (reference sequence). Trimming shortened V by 3 bases and J by 9 bases, and 9 bases separated the two germline ends. The CDR3 contains 12 residues. Profiling that covered TCR beta VDJ and CDR3 relied on genomic DNA as its template. TCRdb ran MiXCR on the reads and lists one entry per CDR3 protein. Altogether about 160,000 distinct CDR3 sequences are present, less than 50% being singletons, with the ten largest covering under 35%. The table lists this clonotype with a few counts. The patients chosen for sequencing had shown expansion of CD8+CD57+ cells (detected by flow cytometry).

The source is a human donor with aplastic anemia. The chain is built from TRBV7-9 and TRBJ2-1; D gene uncertain. The sample taken for sequencing was sorted CD4+, CD8+, or CD8+CD57+ T cells (not recorded which) from PBMCs. The CDR3: CASSFTAIEQFF. The DNA for the CDR3 is TGTGCCAGCAGCTTCACGGCCATTGAGCAGTTCTTC.